These T cell receptor beta chains were read from a single sample in a study of PD-L1 blockade in urothelial cancer. Assay used: immunoSEQ multiplex PCR; TCRdb lists only in-frame clones, some missing. Of some 97,000 clones listed, about nine tenths are singletons. The sequencing here drew on PBMCs, taken around atezolizumab (anti-PD-L1) treatment. The receptors stem from an elderly woman with urothelial cancer. Both conserved end residues are part of each CDR3. Each record gives: J gene, clone size, V gene, D gene, CDR3 protein, CDR3 DNA. The D gene is left open where the match is weak. Not all rows give a size; the values are once, few, many and, for expanded clones, a class.

TRBJ1-1,-,TRBV30,-,CAWSVTSLNTEAFF,TGTGCCTGGAGTGTGACAAGCCTGAACACTGAAGCTTTCTTT
TRBJ2-2,-,TRBV6-4,TRBD2,CASSDLAGVTGELFF,TGTGCCAGCAGTGACCTAGCGGGGGTCACCGGGGAGCTGTTTTTT
TRBJ1-2,few,TRBV15,-,CATSAGGRGYTF,TGTGCCACCAGCGCGGGGGGGCGGGGCTACACCTTC
TRBJ1-1,-,TRBV27,-,CASSFSWRESTEAFF,TGTGCCAGCAGTTTTAGTTGGAGGGAAAGCACTGAAGCTTTCTTT
TRBJ2-3,-,TRBV9,TRBD2,CASSPRLAGGSTDTQYF,TGTGCCAGCAGCCCAAGACTAGCGGGAGGGAGCACAGATACGCAGTATTTT
TRBJ1-2,-,TRBV30,TRBD1,CAWGRQGNYGYTF,TGTGCCTGGGGCCGACAGGGGAACTATGGCTACACCTTC
TRBJ1-4,-,TRBV5-1,-,CASSLTGLSNEKLFF,TGCGCCAGCAGCTTGACAGGGCTTAGTAATGAAAAACTGTTTTTT
TRBJ2-1,-,TRBV9,TRBD2,CASSVLSGRGDEQFF,TGTGCCAGCAGCGTATTGAGCGGGAGAGGCGATGAGCAGTTCTTC
TRBJ2-1,-,TRBV19,TRBD2,CASSIRETSGSLNEQFF,TGTGCCAGTAGTATAAGGGAGACTAGCGGGAGTTTGAATGAGCAGTTCTTC
TRBJ1-5,-,TRBV5-6,-,CASSLRPPTVQPQHF,TGTGCCAGCAGCTTGCGTCCTCCCACAGTCCAGCCCCAGCATTTT
TRBJ2-1,-,TRBV28,TRBD2,CASSLGLAGGQNEQFF,TGTGCCAGCAGTTTAGGACTAGCGGGAGGGCAAAATGAGCAGTTCTTC
TRBJ1-1,-,TRBV5-1,-,CASSLQGGTEAFF,TGCGCCAGCAGCTTGCAGGGAGGAACTGAAGCTTTCTTT
TRBJ1-2,-,TRBV7-9,-,CASSFHGTNGYTF,TGTGCCAGCAGCTTCCACGGTACCAATGGCTACACCTTC
TRBJ2-7,-,TRBV5-5,TRBD2,CASSPRGLAGAGEQYF,TGTGCCAGCAGCCCCCGGGGACTAGCGGGAGCGGGCGAGCAGTACTTC
TRBJ2-6,-,TRBV15,-,CATSTPGKSNVLTF,TGTGCCACCAGCACCCCAGGAAAGAGCAACGTCCTGACTTTC
TRBJ2-4,-,TRBV5-4,-,CASSLNGGLNIQYF,TGTGCCAGCAGCTTGAACGGGGGGCTGAACATTCAGTACTTC
TRBJ1-5,-,TRBV18,TRBD1,CASSPSQGVGGNQPQHF,TGTGCCAGCTCACCCTCACAGGGGGTGGGAGGCAATCAGCCCCAGCATTTT
TRBJ2-7,-,TRBV5-1,TRBD2,CASGTGEGYEQYF,TGCGCCAGCGGGACGGGGGAGGGCTACGAGCAGTACTTC
TRBJ2-1,-,TRBV29-1,-,CSVLIPGAHNEQFF,TGCAGCGTTCTTATCCCAGGGGCCCACAATGAGCAGTTCTTC
TRBJ2-2,-,TRBV7-2,TRBD2,CASSLGGDTGELFF,TGTGCCAGCAGCCTCGGGGGGGACACCGGGGAGCTGTTTTTT
TRBJ2-3,-,TRBV30,-,CAWSVGRWSDTQYF,TGTGCCTGGAGTGTTGGGAGGTGGTCAGATACGCAGTATTTT
TRBJ2-2,-,TRBV5-1,-,CASTLITGELFF,TGCGCCAGCACCTTAATAACCGGGGAGCTGTTTTTT
TRBJ2-1,-,TRBV7-3,TRBD2,CASSPGLAGGNEQFF,TGTGCCAGCAGCCCCGGACTAGCGGGAGGTAATGAGCAGTTCTTC
TRBJ2-5,-,TRBV9,-,CASSAPAGPQETQYF,TGTGCCAGCAGCGCCCCTGCGGGCCCCCAAGAGACCCAGTACTTC
TRBJ2-1,-,TRBV18,-,CASSPLLDEQFF,TGTGCCAGCTCACCACTCCTCGATGAGCAGTTCTTC
TRBJ2-4,-,TRBV6-6,TRBD2,CASTPSGSPLNIQYF,TGTGCCAGCACCCCGAGCGGGAGCCCCCTAAACATTCAGTACTTC
TRBJ2-7,-,TRBV6-5,-,CASSYGWSSYEQYF,TGTGCCAGCAGTTACGGGTGGAGCTCCTACGAGCAGTACTTC
TRBJ1-2,few,TRBV19,-,CASRGQTFEGYTF,TGTGCCAGTAGGGGGCAGACCTTCGAGGGCTACACCTTC
TRBJ1-2,-,TRBV28,TRBD1,CASRGGTGYVGYTF,TGTGCCAGCAGGGGCGGGACAGGGTATGTAGGCTACACCTTC
TRBJ2-2,-,TRBV10-1,-,CASSGVPGVGTGELFF,TGCGCCAGCAGTGGTGTGCCGGGGGTGGGCACCGGGGAGCTGTTTTTT
TRBJ2-7,once,TRBV9,TRBD1,CASSVGDRLYEQYF,TGTGCCAGCAGCGTAGGGGACAGATTATACGAGCAGTACTTC
TRBJ1-5,few,TRBV9,TRBD1,CASSVGQGGQPQHF,TGTGCCAGCAGCGTCGGACAGGGTGGACAGCCCCAGCATTTT
TRBJ2-2,once,TRBV5-1,TRBD2,CASSPRTSGRETGELFF,TGCGCCAGCAGCCCTAGGACTAGCGGGAGGGAAACCGGGGAGCTGTTTTTT
TRBJ1-5,-,TRBV2,-,CASSDQGIGEPQHF,TGTGCCAGCAGTGACCAGGGCATAGGAGAGCCCCAGCATTTT
TRBJ2-7,-,TRBV9,TRBD1,CASSPQRQGYEQYF,TGTGCCAGCAGCCCCCAAAGACAGGGTTACGAGCAGTACTTC
TRBJ2-7,-,TRBV7-9,TRBD1,CASSFGTGGTYEQYF,TGTGCCAGCAGCTTCGGGACAGGGGGCACGTACGAGCAGTACTTC
TRBJ2-1,few,TRBV28,TRBD2,CASSLAGGGYNEQFF,TGTGCCAGCAGTTTAGCGGGAGGGGGCTACAATGAGCAGTTCTTC
TRBJ2-3,-,TRBV6-1,-,CASSADRTSTDTQYF,TGTGCCAGCAGTGCAGACAGGACTAGCACAGATACGCAGTATTTT
TRBJ1-1,-,TRBV19,TRBD1,CASTLTYRGATGDTEAFF,TGTGCCAGTACGTTGACCTACAGGGGGGCAACGGGGGACACTGAAGCTTTCTTT
TRBJ1-2,-,TRBV10-2,-,CASTARSNNYGYTF,TGCGCCAGCACGGCTAGGTCGAATAACTATGGCTACACCTTC